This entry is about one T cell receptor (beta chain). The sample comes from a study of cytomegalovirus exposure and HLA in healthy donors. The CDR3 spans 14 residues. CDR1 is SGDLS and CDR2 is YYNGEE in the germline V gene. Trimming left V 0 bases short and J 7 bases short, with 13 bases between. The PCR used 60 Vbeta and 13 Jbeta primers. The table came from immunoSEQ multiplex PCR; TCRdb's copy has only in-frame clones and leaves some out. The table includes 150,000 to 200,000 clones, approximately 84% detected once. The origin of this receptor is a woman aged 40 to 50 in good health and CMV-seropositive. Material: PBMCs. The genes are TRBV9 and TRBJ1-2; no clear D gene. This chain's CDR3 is CASSVGGLGTGYTF. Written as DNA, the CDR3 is TGTGCCAGCAGCGTAGGAGGGCTAGGCACTGGCTACACCTTC.